These 17 T cell receptor beta chains came from one sample sequenced in a study of T cells in women clearing cervical HPV infection. Here immunoSEQ multiplex PCR was the method, and the copy in TCRdb shows in-frame clones only, minus some. This table holds about 32,000 clones. Source material: blood buffy coat. These receptors were taken from a woman aged 18-69 years with a cervical HPV16 infection that either progressed to CIN3+ or cleared (not recorded which).

CDR3 residues: CASSFYRGGETQYF. The DNA read from the CDR3 is TGTGCCAGCAGCTTCTACAGGGGCGGGGAGACG. The V and J genes are TRBV5-6 and TRBJ2-3, with D tentatively TRBD1 (7 bases). Read sequence stops 3 residues before the CDR3 end, and the germline J gene provides the missing end. The CDR3 runs to 14 residues. Germline V gives CDR1 SGHDT, CDR2 YYEEEE.

A word on this clone: The DNA ends 3 residues before the CDR3 does, and the rest of the CDR3 is filled in from the germline J gene. The chain links TRBV10-3 to TRBJ1-2; D might be TRBD1 (5 bases). This CDR3 has 18 amino acids. The ends were cut back, 6 bases at V and 2 bases at J, with 25 bases in the middle. Germline CDR1 is ENHRY and CDR2 is SYGVKD. CDR3 DNA, as far as it was read: TGTGCCATCAGCAACGAGATTCGCGGTACAGGAACAAACTATGGC. It encodes CAISNEIRGTGTNYG. The whole CDR3 reads CAISNEIRGTGTNYGYTF.

As for this clone: The read ends 3 residues before the CDR3 terminus; that terminus is restored from the germline J gene. The chain joins TRBV20-1 to TRBJ2-5; the match to TRBD1 covers 9 bases. The V and J ends lost 6 bases and 5 bases, in that order; junction bases with no gene match: 7. The germline V gene has CDR1 DFQATT and CDR2 SNEGSKA (reference sequence). The CDR3 sequence is 13 residues long. The CDR3 DNA, read in part, is TGCAGTGCCCCCGGACAGGGGAGGGAGACC. The encoded protein is CSAPGQGRET. In full, the CDR3 is CSAPGQGRETQYF.

The CDR3 loop reads CASTGAGASDSPLHF. The CDR3 bases that were read are TGTGCCAGCACCGGCGCGGGGGCAAGTGATTCACCC. The chain has TRBV12-3 or TRBV12-4 and TRBJ1-6, with a weak D call TRBD1 (6 bases). Sequencing ends 3 residues short of the CDR3 end; the germline J gene provides the rest. The V end lost 7 bases, the J end lost 8 bases, and 18 bases lay between the germline ends. The CDR3 is made up of 15 amino acids.

As regards this clone: The sequenced fragment ends 3 residues before the CDR3 boundary, so the rest is inferred from the germline J gene. This rearrangement joins TRBV12-3 or TRBV12-4 to TRBJ1-6; 8 bases are a match to TRBD1. The junction had 2 bases not matched to a gene; V was cut back by 2 bases and J by 8 bases. This CDR3 region has 14 residues. The sequenced part of the CDR3 DNA is TGTGCCAGCAGTTTAACAGGGGGGGATTCACCC. Residues: CASSLTGGDSP. The entire CDR3 protein reads CASSLTGGDSPLHF.

Worth noting for this clone: The read ends 3 residues early relative to the CDR3; the germline J gene fills the gap. The chain uses TRBV5-1 and TRBJ1-1, with D maybe TRBD1 (5 bases). The CDR3 consists of 17 residues. The V gene's germline CDR1 is SGHRS and CDR2 YFSETQ. The chain's CDR3 is CASSLEYGAGGGETAFF. The covered CDR3 bases are TGCGCCAGCAGCTTGGAGTACGGAGCGGGGGGAGGGGAGACC.

A note on this clone: The DNA ends 3 residues before the CDR3 does, and the rest of the CDR3 is filled in from the germline J gene. This chain connects TRBV10-3 to TRBJ2-7; no firm D call. The CDR3 totals 12 residues. V was cut by 2 bases and J by 4 bases, with 6 bases left in between. Germline loops: CDR1 ENHRY, CDR2 SYGVKD. The DNA read from the CDR3 is TGTGCCATCAGTGAGCCTAATTACGAG. Protein: CAISEPNYE. The CDR3 in full is CAISEPNYEQYF.

Of note for this clone: The read finishes 3 residues shy of the CDR3 end, and the germline J gene is used to complete it. The chain uses TRBV2 and TRBJ1-2, with D possibly being TRBD1 (6 bases). CDR1 and CDR2 from the germline V gene are SNHLY and FYNNEI. The CDR3 sequence is 13 residues long. With 3 bases removed from V and 5 bases from J, the gap between germline ends came to 10 bases. The CDR3 spells CASSDGQLYGYTF. The CDR3 bases that were read are TGTGCCAGCAGTGATGGACAGTTATATGGC.

Regarding this clone: A junction boundary mismatches the germline segment, possibly from a read error. The CDR3 goes on 3 residues after the read ends, and that part is filled in from the germline J gene. The rearrangement links TRBV5-5 to TRBJ1-5; D unclear. This CDR3 is 13 amino acids long. Germline CDR1 reads SGHKS; CDR2 reads YYEKEE (reference sequence). The covered CDR3 bases are TGTGCCAGCGGCTTCGAGGTATTTCAGCCC. Translation: CASGFEVFQP. The full CDR3 sequence reads CASGFEVFQPQHF.

The part of the CDR3 DNA that was read is TGTGCCAGCAGCCCCTACAGGGAGGGCGAGACC. This gives the protein CASSPYREGET. The entire CDR3 protein reads CASSPYREGETQYF. This rearrangement joins TRBV7-2 to TRBJ2-5; possible D gene TRBD2, 7 bases. The CDR3 is cut off 3 residues early in the read; its end comes from the germline J gene. Germline V gives CDR1 SGHTA, CDR2 FQGNSA. V was cut by 5 bases and J by 5 bases, with 15 bases left in between. This CDR3 region has 14 residues.

As regards this clone: The missing CDR3 end, 3 residues past where the read stops, is filled in from the germline J gene. The chain has TRBV29-1 and TRBJ2-3, with TRBD1 identical over 7 bases. The CDR3 is made up of 15 amino acids. The germline gives CDR1 SQVTM, CDR2 ANQGSEA. The junction had 8 bases not matched to a gene; V was cut back by 4 bases and J by 1 base. The CDR3 loop is CSVGSPTGGTDTQYF. The sequenced CDR3 bases are TGCAGCGTTGGGTCGCCCACAGGGGGCACAGATACG.

With respect to this clone: The read falls 3 residues short of the CDR3 end, and the missing part is taken from the germline J gene. This chain joins TRBV30 and TRBJ1-4; D is uncertain. CDR1 and CDR2 from the germline V gene are GTSNPN and SVGIG (reference sequence). This CDR3 is 14 amino acids long. CDR3 DNA (partial): TGTGCCTGGACCATTAGCTCCTATAATTCACCA. It translates to CAWTISSYNSP. The entire CDR3 sequence reads CAWTISSYNSPLFF.

As for this clone: The read ends 3 residues early relative to the CDR3; the germline J gene fills the gap. This chain links TRBV6-2 or TRBV6-3 with TRBJ1-5; unclear D gene. V was cut by 7 bases and J by 0 bases, with 7 bases left in between. Germline loops: CDR1 MNHEY, CDR2 SVGEGT. This CDR3 has 13 residues. The covered CDR3 bases are TGTGCCAGCAAAATTAATAGCAATCAGCCC. Translating gives CASKINSNQP. The full CDR3 is CASKINSNQPQHF.

As regards this clone: The CDR3 end lies 3 residues beyond the end of the read and is filled in from the germline J gene. The chain carries TRBV5-6 and TRBJ2-5; tentative D call: TRBD2 (6 bases). Germline V gene data show CDR1 as SGHDT and CDR2 as YYEEEE. The CDR3 sequence is 15 residues long. V shed 0 bases and J shed 5 bases, with 14 bases lying between them. The CDR3 reads CASSLGGEPGETQYF. Incomplete CDR3 DNA: TGTGCCAGCAGCTTGGGGGGGGAGCCTGGGGAGACC. The full variable domain, in which reference TRBV5-6 and TRBJ2-5 provide the parts outside the CDR3, is DAGVTQSPTHLIKTRGQQVTLRCSPKSGHDTVSWYQQALGQGPQFIFQYYEEEERQRGNFPDRFSGHQFPNYSSELNVNALLLGDSALYLCASSLGGEPGETQYFGPGTRLLVL.

This CDR3 is CAISPGQGNYEQYF. The sequenced part of the CDR3 DNA is TGTGCCATCAGTCCGGGACAGGGGAACTACGAG. The gene calls are TRBV10-3 and TRBJ2-7; 10 bases are shared with TRBD1. Coverage ceases 3 residues before the CDR3 finishes, and the germline J gene fills in the end. Germline V CDR1 and CDR2: ENHRY, SYGVKD. The CDR3 covers 14 residues. The trim removed 5 bases at V and 3 bases at J, leaving 4 bases unmatched.

CDR3 residues: CASSSQDRANPHNEQFF. The sequenced part of the CDR3 DNA is TGTGCCAGCTCATCCCAGGACAGGGCCAACCCCCACAATGAG. The chain joins TRBV18 to TRBJ2-1; 8 bases fit TRBD1. The CDR3 goes on 3 residues after the read ends, and that part is filled in from the germline J gene. CDR3 length: 17 residues. Trimming at V came to 5 bases and at J to 5 bases, leaving 14 bases not matched to a gene. The germline gives CDR1 KGHSH, CDR2 LQKENI.

Concerning this clone itself: From the germline J gene comes the end of the CDR3, since the read stops 3 residues before it. The chain is built from TRBV7-8 and TRBJ1-2, with TRBD1 identical over 8 bases. The CDR3 totals 15 residues. V dropped 5 bases and J dropped 6; count of bases not matched to a gene: 11. Per the germline V gene, CDR1 is SGHVS and CDR2 is FQNEAQ. The DNA read from the CDR3 is TGTGCCAGCAGCCGAGCGGACAGGGAAATTGATGGC. Its translation: CASSRADREIDG. The whole CDR3 sequence reads CASSRADREIDGYTF. The full variable domain, rest sourced from reference TRBV7-8 and TRBJ1-2, is GAGVSQSPRYKVAKRGQDVALRCDPISGHVSLFWYQQALGQGPEFLTYFQNEAQLDKSGLPSDRFFAERPEGSVSTLKIQRTQQEDSAVYLCASSRADREIDGYTFGSGTRLTVV.